The 15 T cell receptor beta chains below come from one sample, sequenced in a study of blood T cell repertoires in COVID-19 (dated by TCRdb to 2020 to 2022). Libraries were built with the immunoSEQ multiplex PCR assay. The table was pulled from immuneACCESS by TCRdb, which kept in-frame rearrangements only. Such tables lose some clones; where checked, under half of the loss comes from unresolved V genes, and the rest has no known cause. This sample holds more than 95,000 clones; almost 90% were observed only once. Roughly 3.5% of the sample belongs to the ten largest clones. Material for sequencing was peripheral blood. These receptor sequences come from a human donor in a cohort sampled during active COVID-19.

The V call is TRBV7-2, the J call TRBJ2-7; 11 nucleotides align to TRBD2. There are 15 residues in the CDR3. Germline assignment: CDR1 SGHTA and CDR2 FQGNSA. The V segment lost 4 bases and the J segment 2 bases; nucleotides outside the gene matches: 4. CDR3: CASSWGLAETYEQYF. DNA for the CDR3: TGTGCCAGCAGCTGGGGACTAGCGGAGACCTACGAGCAGTACTTC.

In its sample, this clone was seen once. This rearrangement joins TRBV19 to TRBJ1-2; perhaps TRBD1 as D (6 bases). The CDR3 spans 12 residues. Germline V CDR1 and CDR2: LNHDA, SQIVND (reference sequence). V lost 2 bases and J lost 7, with 8 bases in between. The CDR3 DNA reads TGTGCCAGTAGTATAAAACAGGGTGGCTACACCTTC. Amino acid sequence: CASSIKQGGYTF.

The chain couples TRBV11-1 to TRBJ1-1; D is ambiguous. This CDR3 is built from 14 residues. With 5 bases removed from V and 1 base from J, the gap between germline ends came to 11 bases. Germline CDR1 reads SGHAT; CDR2 reads FQDESV (reference sequence). CDR3: CASSPRWANTEAFF. CDR3 DNA: TGTGCCAGCAGCCCTCGTTGGGCGAACACTGAAGCTTTCTTT.

This sequence joins TRBV18 and TRBJ1-2; 8 bases map to TRBD1. The CDR3 is 15 amino acids. Germline trimming cut 3 bases from V and 3 bases from J; bases unmatched to any gene: 6. Germline values: CDR1 KGHSH, CDR2 LQKENI. CDR3 bases: TGTGCCAGCTCACCCGGGGTGGGACAGGACTATGGCTACACCTTC. Translating it yields CASSPGVGQDYGYTF.

The chain recombines TRBV4-1 with TRBJ2-7; 7 nucleotides match TRBD1. V lost 1 base and J lost 5; bases outside the gene matches: 11. The CDR3 sequence is 16 residues long. Germline values: CDR1 MGHRA, CDR2 YSYEKL. This CDR3 is CASSQATLRGLHEQYF. DNA of the CDR3: TGCGCCAGCAGCCAAGCTACGCTTAGGGGGCTCCACGAGCAGTACTTC.

The chain is built from TRBV1 and TRBJ1-5; the table's D call, TRBD1, was not checked against the DNA. TRBV1 is given as a pseudogene. The CDR3 runs 17 residues. The CDR3 sequence: CTSSTQDRVVSNQPQHF. The CDR3 DNA is TGCACCAGCAGCACTCAAGACAGGGTAGTGAGCAATCAGCCCCAGCATTTT.

V gene TRBV6-6 combines with J gene TRBJ2-1; the D is unclear. The CDR3 spans 14 residues. From germline, CDR1 is MNHNY and CDR2 SVGAGI (reference sequence). V lost 6 bases to trimming and J lost 0 bases, with 9 bases between them. Written as DNA, the CDR3 is TGTGCCAGCAGCCGCTTTAGCTCCTACAATGAGCAGTTCTTC. Translating it yields CASSRFSSYNEQFF.

J is TRBJ2-7 and V is TRBV27, with D maybe TRBD2 (5 bases). Trimming stripped 3 bases from V and 0 bases from J, with 9 bases between. Looked up from germline, CDR1 is MNHEY and CDR2 is SMNVEV (reference sequence). This CDR3 is built from 14 residues. The CDR3 DNA reads TGTGCCAGCAGTTTTAGCGTAGGCTCCTACGAGCAGTACTTC. This translates into CASSFSVGSYEQYF.

The chain employs TRBV5-1 and TRBJ1-2; 7 bases match TRBD1. Germline V gene sequence: CDR1 SGHRS, CDR2 YFSETQ. The CDR3 is 14 amino acids. V was clipped by 5 bases and J by 6 bases; unmatched bases: 10. The CDR3 nucleotides read TGCGCCAGCAGTCCCACAACAGGGGATCATGGCTACACCTTC. Translation: CASSPTTGDHGYTF. The full variable domain, in which reference TRBV5-1 and TRBJ1-2 provide the parts outside the CDR3, is KAGVTQTPRYLIKTRGQQVTLSCSPISGHRSVSWYQQTPGQGLQFLFEYFSETQRNKGNFPGRFSGRQFSNSRSEMNVSTLELGDSALYLCASSPTTGDHGYTFGSGTRLTVV.

The J gene is TRBJ2-3, the V gene TRBV5-4; weak D call: TRBD2 (5 bases). The V and J ends lost 4 bases and 6 bases respectively, with 18 bases between them. Germline lookup yields CDR1 SGHNT and CDR2 YYREEE (reference sequence). CDR3 length: 15 amino acids. CDR3 amino acids: CASSPDSSPADTQYF. The DNA for the CDR3 is TGTGCCAGCAGCCCGGACTCCTCCCCGGCGGATACGCAGTATTTT.

This chain uses TRBV4-3 with TRBJ1-1, with a tentative D call TRBD1 (6 bases). V was trimmed by 3 bases and J by 5 bases, leaving 13 bases between them. This CDR3 region has 14 residues. Germline values: CDR1 LGHNA, CDR2 YSLEER. CDR3 residues: CASSQQGRWTEAFF. CDR3 bases: TGCGCCAGCAGCCAGCAGGGGCGATGGACTGAAGCTTTCTTT.

The chain uses TRBV7-4 and TRBJ2-5, with 13 bases fitting TRBD2. Germline CDR1 SGHVT, CDR2 SQSDAQ. The trim removed 3 bases at V and 4 bases at J, leaving 5 bases unmatched. This CDR3 region has 16 residues. The CDR3 sequence is CASSFELAGGLETQYF. CDR3 DNA sequence: TGTGCCAGCAGCTTTGAACTAGCGGGGGGGCTAGAGACCCAGTACTTC. Full variable domain (rest looked up from reference TRBV7-4 and TRBJ2-5): GAGVSQSPRYKVAKRGRDVALRCDSISGHVTLYWYRQTLGQGSEVLTYSQSDAQRDKSGRPSGRFSAERPERSVSTLKIQRTEQGDSAVYLCASSFELAGGLETQYFGPGTRLLVL.

The CDR3 here is CASSLEASGTDTQYF. In nucleotides, the CDR3 is TGCGCCAGCAGCTTGGAAGCTAGCGGAACAGATACGCAGTATTTT. The chain employs TRBV5-1 and TRBJ2-3; 7 positions match TRBD2. Germline V gene lookup returns CDR1 SGHRS and CDR2 YFSETQ. The CDR3 has 15 residues. V was clipped by 0 bases and J by 3 bases; unmatched bases: 4.

The V gene is TRBV5-4, the J gene TRBJ2-1, with TRBD1 identical over 8 bases. The CDR3 has 16 residues. Germline-derived CDR1 and CDR2 are SGHNT and YYREEE (reference sequence). V lost 0 bases, J lost 14 bases, and 16 bases stayed unmatched. This chain's CDR3 is CASSLGHQIRDRREFF. DNA of the CDR3: TGTGCCAGCAGCTTGGGTCACCAAATCCGGGACAGGAGGGAGTTCTTC.

This chain joins TRBV19 and TRBJ2-3, with TRBD1 matching 11 bases. Germline CDR1 and CDR2: LNHDA and SQIVND (reference sequence). The CDR3 is 14 amino acids. The junction had 4 bases not matched to a gene; V was cut back by 6 bases and J by 5 bases. The CDR3 DNA sequence: TGTGCCAGTAGACGGGACAGGGGGAAAGATACGCAGTATTTT. Protein product: CASRRDRGKDTQYF.